These 14 T cell receptor beta chains originate from one sample sequenced in a study of response to subunit inactivated influenza vaccine. Using its own MiXCR run on the RT-PCR reads, TCRdb lists one record per CDR3 protein. The sample holds 500,000 to 600,000 distinct CDR3 sequences, 10% to 15% seen once. Sequences were derived from PBMCs from blood, sampled about 40 days after vaccination. The receptors derive from a man between 45 and 60 years old who received an inactivated influenza vaccine.

The genes are TRBV28 and TRBJ2-1; D may be TRBD1 (5 bases). This CDR3 has 16 amino acids. V shed 5 bases and J shed 0 bases, with 14 bases lying between them. Germline CDR1 and CDR2: MDHEN and SYDVKM. The chain's CDR3 is CASSPTALFSYNEQFF. The CDR3 coding sequence is TGTGCCAGCAGTCCGACAGCGCTATTCTCCTACAATGAGCAGTTCTTC.

In this sample, this clonotype turned up a few times. The chain joins TRBV16 to TRBJ2-4; D may be TRBD2 (5 bases). The CDR3 consists of 14 residues. Germline V gene data show CDR1 as KGHSY and CDR2 as FQNENV. V was clipped by 4 bases and J by 5 bases, with 12 bases between them. This CDR3 reads CASSRRTVENIQYF. DNA of the CDR3: TGTGCCAGCAGCCGCCGGACTGTAGAAAACATTCAGTACTTC.

This clonotype showed up many times. The chain has TRBV7-9 and TRBJ1-2, with 8 bases fitting TRBD1. This CDR3 spans 14 amino acids. J gave up 2 bases and V 1 base, and 0 bases lay outside the gene matches. In germline, CDR1 is SEHNR, CDR2 FQNEAQ (reference sequence). The chain's CDR3 is CASSLGTGNYGYTF. CDR3 nucleotides: TGTGCCAGCAGCTTAGGGACAGGGAACTATGGCTACACCTTC. The full variable domain, its missing parts supplied by reference TRBV7-9 and TRBJ1-2, is DTGVSQNPRHKITKRGQNVTFRCDPISEHNRLYWYRQTLGQGPEFLTYFQNEAQLEKSRLLSDRFSAERPKGSFSTLEIQRTEQGDSAMYLCASSLGTGNYGYTFGSGTRLTVV.

V gene TRBV12-3 or TRBV12-4 combines with J gene TRBJ2-1; tentative D call: TRBD2 (6 bases). The CDR3 covers 16 residues. Deletions cut 7 bases from V and 0 bases from J, with 16 bases between. The CDR3 region has the DNA TGTGCCAGCACTCCCCCGGGACTGGTCTCCTACAATGAGCAGTTCTTC. This gives the protein CASTPPGLVSYNEQFF.

This clonotype occurred a few times. The J gene is TRBJ2-7, the V gene TRBV5-1; tentatively, D is TRBD1 (6 bases). Germline V lookup: CDR1 SGHRS, CDR2 YFSETQ. The CDR3 extends over 13 amino acids. With 3 bases removed from V and 6 bases from J, the gap between germline ends came to 13 bases. The CDR3 reads CASSSGHGPEQYF. CDR3 nucleotide sequence: TGCGCCAGCAGCTCGGGACACGGCCCCGAGCAGTACTTC. Supplemented by reference TRBV5-1 and TRBJ2-7, the full variable domain reads KAGVTQTPRYLIKTRGQQVTLSCSPISGHRSVSWYQQTPGQGLQFLFEYFSETQRNKGNFPGRFSGRQFSNSRSEMNVSTLELGDSALYLCASSSGHGPEQYFGPGTRLTVT.

The sample holds one count of this clonotype. V usage is TRBV28 and J usage is TRBJ2-1; D is perhaps TRBD2 (5 bases). V lost 1 base and J 0 bases, leaving 16 bases between the germline ends. This CDR3 region has 18 residues. Germline CDR1 reads MDHEN; CDR2 reads SYDVKM. In DNA form, the CDR3 reads TGTGCCAGCAGTTTATTCCTAGCAGATCCGAGCTCCTACAATGAGCAGTTCTTC. Its translation is CASSLFLADPSSYNEQFF.

The CDR3 reads CASSRGALNQPQHF. For the CDR3, the DNA is TGTGCCAGCAGCAGGGGGGCCCTGAATCAGCCCCAGCATTTT. V and J are TRBV3-1 and TRBJ1-5, with a weak D call TRBD1 (6 bases). CDR3 length equals 14 residues. The germline gives CDR1 LGHDT, CDR2 YNNKEL (reference sequence). V dropped 5 bases and J dropped 4 bases, with 12 bases sitting between them.

This chain joins TRBV6-1 and TRBJ2-7; D perhaps matches TRBD1 (6 bases). The CDR3 contains 14 residues. CDR1 is MNHNS and CDR2 is SASEGT in the germline V gene. V was trimmed by 6 bases and J by 0 bases, leaving 12 bases between them. The DNA of the CDR3 is TGTGCCAGCAGGCGGACAGCGAGCTCCTACGAGCAGTACTTC. Amino acids: CASRRTASSYEQYF.

Remarks on this clonotype: One junction end does not reproduce the germline sequence, and a read error may be involved. The CDR3 DNA reads as TGTGCCTGGAGTTCCAGCGGGCCCGTGATCTTC. Translation: CAWSSSGPVIF. This sequence joins TRBV30 and TRBJ2-1, with D possibly TRBD2 on 6 matching bases. The CDR3 consists of 11 residues. Germline CDR1 reads GTSNPN; CDR2 reads SVGIG (reference sequence).

The gene calls are TRBV5-1 and TRBJ2-1; D is possibly TRBD2 (6 bases). Germline V gives CDR1 SGHRS, CDR2 YFSETQ. This CDR3 region has 16 residues. V shed 4 bases and J shed 8 bases, with 22 bases lying between them. CDR3 sequence (DNA): TGCGCCAGCAGCAGGATGGGTCAGGGAGGCGCCCATGAGCAGTTCTTC. As protein: CASSRMGQGGAHEQFF.

This clonotype was observed a handful of times. This rearrangement joins TRBV12-3 or TRBV12-4 to TRBJ1-5; 7 bases line up with TRBD1. This CDR3 spans 15 amino acids. V shed 6 bases and J 0 bases; nucleotides not matched to a gene: 5. The CDR3 nucleotides are TGTGCCAGCAGCCGTACAGGGGATAGCAATCAGCCCCAGCATTTT. Protein product: CASSRTGDSNQPQHF.

This clonotype was detected only a few times. V gene TRBV6-2 or TRBV6-3 combines with J gene TRBJ2-1; 8 positions agree with TRBD1. The germline CDR1 and CDR2 sequences are MNHEY and SVGEGT. J gave up 9 bases and V 5 bases, and 12 bases lay outside the gene matches. CDR3 length: 15 amino acids. The CDR3 coding sequence is TGTGCCAGCAGTAAGCCCGGGACAGGTGGAAGTGAGCAGTTCTTC. Protein sequence: CASSKPGTGGSEQFF.

The chain is built from TRBV12-3 or TRBV12-4 and TRBJ2-1; D call uncertain. The CDR3 is made up of 13 amino acids. Trimming took 3 bases from V and 6 from J, leaving 9 bases between them. CDR3 sequence (DNA): TGTGCCAGCAGTTTTGTCAATACCAATGAGCAGTTCTTC. It is translated as CASSFVNTNEQFF.

The gene calls are TRBV29-1 and TRBJ2-5, with 13 bases lining up with TRBD2. Trimming cost V 6 bases and J 5 bases; bases outside gene matches: 6. Germline CDR1 and CDR2: SQVTM and ANQGSEA. The CDR3 length is 14 residues. CDR3 nucleotides: TGCAGCGTCCCAGGACTAGCGGGAGTTGAGACCCAGTACTTC. This gives the protein CSVPGLAGVETQYF.